These 28 T cell receptor beta chains were sequenced from one sample in a study of cytomegalovirus exposure and HLA in healthy donors. TCRdb's table, derived via immunoSEQ multiplex PCR, lists solely in-frame clones and lacks some. Of some 130,000 clones detected, 94% appear once; the ten largest clones hold approximately 1.8%. Material: PBMCs. These receptors were taken from a man younger than 35 in good health and CMV-seropositive.

Comment on this clone: At one end, the junction sequence differs from germline, possibly due to a read error. The chain recombines TRBV20-1 with TRBJ2-7; the D gene is possibly TRBD2 (6 bases). This CDR3 is built from 11 residues. CDR1 and CDR2 (germline): DFQATT, SNEGSKA (reference sequence). This chain's CDR3 is CLAVRGYEQYF. The CDR3 DNA follows: TGTTTAGCGGTCCGGGGGTACGAGCAGTACTTC.

The chain combines TRBV5-1 with TRBJ2-7; 7 positions agree with TRBD1. Trimming removed 5 bases from V and 2 bases from J; junction bases left unmatched: 10. CDR1 is SGHRS, CDR2 YFSETQ, per germline. CDR3 size: 15 residues. This CDR3 is CASRRGAGTAYEQYF. CDR3 coding DNA: TGCGCCAGCAGAAGGGGCGCCGGGACAGCCTACGAGCAGTACTTC. Looking up the rest from reference TRBV5-1 and TRBJ2-7 gives the full variable domain: KAGVTQTPRYLIKTRGQQVTLSCSPISGHRSVSWYQQTPGQGLQFLFEYFSETQRNKGNFPGRFSGRQFSNSRSEMNVSTLELGDSALYLCASRRGAGTAYEQYFGPGTRLTVT.

The genes are TRBV7-2 and TRBJ2-5, with 12 nucleotides matching TRBD2. V trimming: 5 bases; J trimming: 7 bases; junction bases outside the gene matches: 11. The CDR3 sequence is 16 residues long. Looked up from germline, CDR1 is SGHTA and CDR2 is FQGNSA. The CDR3, as DNA: TGTGCCAGCAGCCCACGCGGTCTAGCGGGAGGGGGGACCCAGTACTTC. This gives the protein CASSPRGLAGGGTQYF.

This chain links TRBV7-2 with TRBJ2-2, with 7 positions matching TRBD2. Germline V gene lookup returns CDR1 SGHTA and CDR2 FQGNSA. Trimming at V came to 5 bases and at J to 7 bases, leaving 7 bases not matched to a gene. The CDR3 covers 14 residues. CDR3 sequence: CASSATLAIGELFF. CDR3 coding DNA: TGTGCCAGCAGCGCGACACTAGCGATCGGGGAGCTGTTTTTT.

This chain uses TRBV5-8 with TRBJ2-6; 7 bases match TRBD1. The ends lost 3 bases at V and 1 base at J; junction bases unmatched: 10. The CDR3 is made up of 18 amino acids. Germline loops: CDR1 SGHTS, CDR2 YDEGEE. The DNA for the CDR3 is TGTGCCAGCAGCTATTGGACAGGTACTGATTCTGGGGCCAACGTCCTGACTTTC. Amino acid sequence: CASSYWTGTDSGANVLTF.

This clone was observed a handful of times. The DNA for the CDR3 is TGCGCCAGCAGCGCTACTAGCGGGAGAAGCACAGATACGCAGTATTTT. Translation: CASSATSGRSTDTQYF. The chain employs TRBV5-1 and TRBJ2-3; 11 nucleotides agree with TRBD2. This CDR3 region has 16 residues. V shed 4 bases, J shed 0 bases, and the junction held 4 bases outside the gene matches. Germline CDR1 and CDR2: SGHRS and YFSETQ.

Only one count was recorded for this clone. The chain couples TRBV7-9 to TRBJ2-3; 7 bases align to TRBD1. The germline CDR1 and CDR2 sequences are SEHNR and FQNEAQ (reference sequence). The CDR3 has 14 amino acids. V trimming: 3 bases; J trimming: 3 bases; junction bases outside the gene matches: 3. The CDR3 DNA sequence: TGTGCCAGCAGCTTTAACAGGGGAACAGATACGCAGTATTTT. Translating it yields CASSFNRGTDTQYF.

This clone was found a few times. The chain links TRBV9 to TRBJ2-5, with no clear D. Trimming left V 3 bases short and J 5 bases short, with 20 bases between. The germline V gene has CDR1 SGDLS and CDR2 YYNGEE. The CDR3 extends over 16 amino acids. CDR3 region: CASSARFWSDRETQYF. CDR3 coding DNA: TGTGCCAGCAGCGCCCGGTTTTGGAGCGATCGGGAGACCCAGTACTTC.

The gene calls are TRBV4-2 and TRBJ1-4; D remains unclear. CDR3 length equals 12 residues. The germline CDR1 and CDR2 sequences are LGHNA and YNFKEQ. With 0 bases removed from V and 10 bases from J, the gap between germline ends came to 6 bases. CDR3 nucleotide sequence: TGTGCCAGCAGCCAAGAGGGAGGAAAACTGTTTTTT. Translated: CASSQEGGKLFF.

Here the CDR3 DNA reads TGTGCCAGCAGTGAGGGGAGGGAGGGCCCTTTCGAGCAGTACTTC. Protein sequence: CASSEGREGPFEQYF. The gene calls are TRBV2 and TRBJ2-7; 7 nucleotides line up with TRBD2. V was clipped by 3 bases and J by 6 bases; unmatched bases: 11. The CDR3 extends over 15 amino acids. Germline CDR1 SNHLY, CDR2 FYNNEI. Based on the CDR3 plus reference TRBV2 and TRBJ2-7, the full variable domain is EPEVTQTPSHQVTQMGQEVILRCVPISNHLYFYWYRQILGQKVEFLVSFYNNEISEKSEIFDDQFSVERPDGSNFTLKIRSTKLEDSAMYFCASSEGREGPFEQYFGPGTRLTVT.

The chain carries TRBV11-2 and TRBJ1-3, with no clear D. The CDR3 is 12 residues long. Trimming pared 5 bases from V and 9 bases from J, leaving 11 bases between. CDR1 is SGHAT and CDR2 is FQNNGV in the germline V gene. CDR3 amino acids: CASSGGGATIYF. The DNA of the CDR3 is TGTGCCAGCAGCGGAGGAGGAGCCACCATATATTTT.

This clone came up once. The chain joins TRBV7-2 to TRBJ1-1; no firm D call. V gave up 4 bases and J gave up 8 bases, with 20 bases separating them. CDR3 size: 15 residues. CDR1 and CDR2 from the germline V gene are SGHTA and FQGNSA. CDR3 amino acids: CASSSPRGIQGEAFF. The DNA of the CDR3 is TGTGCCAGCAGCTCCCCCCGCGGAATTCAAGGAGAAGCTTTCTTT.

CDR3 region: CSAADSVTDTQYF. CDR3 sequence (DNA): TGCAGCGCTGCGGACAGCGTCACAGATACGCAGTATTTT. The V and J genes are TRBV29-1 and TRBJ2-3; possibly TRBD1 for D (6 bases). The CDR3 extends over 13 amino acids. Germline CDR1 SQVTM, CDR2 ANQGSEA. Trimming removed 7 bases from V and 2 bases from J, with 13 bases in between.

The chain combines TRBV30 with TRBJ1-3, with no clear D. Germline assignment: CDR1 GTSNPN and CDR2 SVGIG (reference sequence). This CDR3 has 14 residues. The V end was cut by 6 bases, the J end by 2 bases, with 14 bases between. The CDR3 region is CACWAYDTGNTIYF. The CDR3 coding sequence is TGTGCCTGCTGGGCCTATGACACTGGAAACACCATATATTTT.

This chain connects TRBV2 to TRBJ2-7, with 7 bases matching TRBD2. The CDR3 has 14 amino acids. The germline gives CDR1 SNHLY, CDR2 FYNNEI. V lost 6 bases, J lost 3 bases, and 8 bases stayed unmatched. CDR3: CASRERDLNYEQYF. DNA of the CDR3: TGTGCCAGCAGGGAGCGGGACCTGAACTACGAGCAGTACTTC.

The chain is built from TRBV7-8 and TRBJ1-1, with TRBD1 identical over 8 bases. Germline assignment: CDR1 SGHVS and CDR2 FQNEAQ. The CDR3 has 14 amino acids. The V and J ends lost 3 bases and 1 base, in that order; junction bases with no gene match: 1. The CDR3 region has the DNA TGTGCCAGCAGCTTGGGGACAGGGAACACTGAAGCTTTCTTT. Translation gives CASSLGTGNTEAFF.

The chain recombines TRBV5-1 with TRBJ1-5; TRBD1 matches 9 bases. CDR3 size: 18 residues. Trimming removed 1 base from V and 4 bases from J; junction bases left unmatched: 12. The germline gives CDR1 SGHRS, CDR2 YFSETQ. The chain's CDR3 is CASSLYGSGTGSNQPQHF. The CDR3 coding sequence is TGCGCCAGCAGCTTGTACGGTTCCGGGACAGGGAGTAATCAGCCCCAGCATTTT.

This clone was picked up one time. The rearrangement joins TRBV7-9 to TRBJ2-7, with 8 bases fitting TRBD1. The germline CDR1 and CDR2 sequences are SEHNR and FQNEAQ (reference sequence). The CDR3 runs 16 residues. Trimming cost V 0 bases and J 0 bases; bases outside gene matches: 4. CDR3 in amino acids: CASSLAWTGSSYEQYF. In DNA, the CDR3 is TGTGCCAGCAGCTTAGCCTGGACAGGGAGCTCCTACGAGCAGTACTTC.

In this sample, this clone turned up once. The V call is TRBV28, the J call TRBJ2-2, with D unresolved. The length of the CDR3 is 13 residues. V was cut by 0 bases and J by 5 bases, with 4 bases left in between. CDR1 is MDHEN, CDR2 SYDVKM, per germline. CDR3 in amino acids: CASSLWSTGELFF. CDR3 in DNA: TGTGCCAGCAGTTTATGGTCTACCGGGGAGCTGTTTTTT. Full variable domain (outside the CDR3, taken from reference TRBV28 and TRBJ2-2): DVKVTQSSRYLVKRTGEKVFLECVQDMDHENMFWYRQDPGLGLRLIYFSYDVKMKEKGDIPEGYSVSREKKERFSLILESASTNQTSMYLCASSLWSTGELFFGEGSRLTVL.

This chain connects TRBV28 to TRBJ1-2; possibly TRBD1 for D (5 bases). Per the germline V gene, CDR1 is MDHEN and CDR2 is SYDVKM. The CDR3 length is 15 residues. V lost 2 bases and J lost 5, with 15 bases in between. Here the CDR3 reads CASSLLGRVGYGYTF. Here the CDR3 DNA reads TGTGCCAGCAGTTTACTTGGCAGGGTGGGGTATGGCTACACCTTC.

The rearrangement joins TRBV10-3 to TRBJ2-5; the match to TRBD2 covers 8 bases. Per germline, CDR1 ENHRY and CDR2 SYGVKD. After removal of 6 bases from V and 4 bases from J, the junction contained 4 bases not matched to a gene. There are 13 residues in the CDR3. The CDR3 region is CAISDREGETQYF. In nucleotides, the CDR3 is TGTGCCATCAGCGACCGGGAGGGAGAGACCCAGTACTTC.

The V and J genes are TRBV5-1 and TRBJ2-1; D is possibly TRBD2 (6 bases). Deletions cut 7 bases from V and 1 base from J, with 18 bases between. The CDR3 runs 16 residues. Germline CDR1 reads SGHRS; CDR2 reads YFSETQ. The CDR3 coding sequence is TGCGCCAGCTTTCCTTCCGGGACTCCTTCCTACAATGAGCAGTTCTTC. Protein: CASFPSGTPSYNEQFF.

This clone was detected once. V gene TRBV29-1 combines with J gene TRBJ2-1; 7 bases are shared with TRBD2. There are 14 residues in the CDR3. The ends lost 3 bases at V and 5 bases at J; junction bases unmatched: 7. CDR1 SQVTM and CDR2 ANQGSEA come from the germline V gene. The CDR3 here is CSVDPPGTNNEQFF. CDR3 DNA sequence: TGCAGCGTTGATCCCCCAGGGACTAACAATGAGCAGTTCTTC.

This clone was seen once. V usage is TRBV7-8 and J usage is TRBJ2-7, with D possibly TRBD2 on 6 matching bases. Per the germline V gene, CDR1 is SGHVS and CDR2 is FQNEAQ. The CDR3 totals 12 residues. V lost 0 bases and J 6 bases, leaving 6 bases between the germline ends. The CDR3, as DNA: TGTGCCAGCAGCTTAGCCGGGAGCGAGCAGTACTTC. Amino acids: CASSLAGSEQYF.

This chain connects TRBV5-1 to TRBJ1-1, with unresolved D. In germline, CDR1 is SGHRS, CDR2 YFSETQ. Trimming took off 0 bases at V and 6 bases at J, with 12 bases between the two ends. The CDR3 is 14 amino acids. The CDR3 DNA sequence: TGCGCCAGCAGCTTGGCTGATCGAGTATCTGAAGCTTTCTTT. It specifies CASSLADRVSEAFF.

V usage is TRBV18 and J usage is TRBJ1-5; perhaps TRBD1 as D (6 bases). CDR1 KGHSH and CDR2 LQKENI come from the germline V gene. The CDR3 runs to 15 residues. Deletions cut 5 bases from V and 3 bases from J, with 14 bases between. Here the CDR3 reads CASSITYRDNQPQHF. The CDR3 bases are TGTGCCAGCTCAATAACATACAGGGACAATCAGCCCCAGCATTTT. The full variable domain, completed using reference TRBV18 and TRBJ1-5, is NAGVMQNPRHLVRRRGQEARLRCSPMKGHSHVYWYRQLPEEGLKFMVYLQKENIIDESGMPKERFSAEFPKEGPSILRIQQVVRGDSAAYFCASSITYRDNQPQHFGDGTRLSIL.

The genes are TRBV7-6 and TRBJ2-5, with a tentative D call TRBD1 (5 bases). Trimming removed 5 bases from V and 2 bases from J, with 12 bases in between. This CDR3 contains 14 residues. Germline V lookup: CDR1 SGHVS, CDR2 FNYEAQ. This CDR3 is CASSGKQGQETQYF. DNA of the CDR3: TGTGCCAGCAGCGGCAAGCAGGGACAAGAGACCCAGTACTTC.

The chain uses TRBV29-1 and TRBJ2-7, with 12 bases matching TRBD2. The CDR3 length is 13 residues. V lost 6 bases to trimming and J lost 4 bases; unmatched junction nucleotides: 4. From germline, CDR1 is SQVTM and CDR2 ANQGSEA. The CDR3 DNA reads TGCAGCGTCCGACTAGCGGGAGATTACGAGCAGTACTTC. Amino acid sequence: CSVRLAGDYEQYF.